This TCR beta chain originates from a study of OX40 agonist ivuxolimab in advanced cancers. Study-level information: A diagnosis of hepatocellular carcinoma, melanoma, renal cell or head and neck cancer was present in dose-escalation patients. Partial responses were seen in three patients, one with hepatocellular carcinoma and two with cutaneous melanoma.

The sampling schedule covered blood at baseline, cycle 4 day 1, and cycle 7 day 1. The CDR3 covers 16 residues. Germline V gives CDR1 LGHNA, CDR2 YNFKEQ. Trimming cost V 4 bases and J 6 bases; bases outside gene matches: 10. Profiled with immunoSEQ multiplex PCR; TCRdb holds only in-frame clones, not every one. The data contain 50,000 or so clones, roughly 83% of them singletons. The chain has TRBV4-2 and TRBJ2-3; the match to TRBD2 covers 10 bases. The sequences come from CD4+ or CD8+ T cells sorted from blood, collected in a trial of the OX40 agonist ivuxolimab. This receptor was obtained from an adult with an advanced solid tumor such as melanoma, head and neck, liver or kidney cancer. The CDR3 DNA reads as TGTGCCAGCAGCCCATCCGGGACTAGCGTTGCCGATACGCAGTATTTT. Translation gives CASSPSGTSVADTQYF.